This T cell receptor (beta chain) was found in a study of blood T cell repertoires in COVID-19. Looking at the study overall: COVID-19 samples collected from the United States, Italy and Spain covered acute and convalescent phases. Sample material is recorded as cDNA or gDNA derived from T cells, B-cell-depleted T cells, or PBMCs.

Per the study methods: Counts of nucleated cells, estimated from reference gene primer amplification, were obtained. Clones were sequenced by immunoSEQ multiplex PCR, and TCRdb holds only the in-frame ones, with some missing. The V and J calls and the clone size are those of that table, but D and trimming were determined from the DNA. Among around 160,000 clones, about 89% were seen once, and the ten largest hold 5.5% to 7.5%. Germline CDR1 and CDR2: LNHDA and SQIVND (reference sequence). J gave up 7 bases and V 5 bases, and 9 bases lay outside the gene matches. The CDR3 sequence is 15 residues long.

The chain is built from TRBV19 and TRBJ1-5; TRBD1 matches at 9 bases. Sequencing used peripheral blood. This clonotype was obtained from a man at least 80 years old with acute or convalescent COVID-19. The CDR3 is CASSAGTGSGQPQHF. CDR3 bases: TGTGCCAGTAGTGCCGGGACAGGGTCGGGCCAGCCCCAGCATTTT.